The subject of this entry is one T cell receptor beta chain. The antigen remains undetermined. The record originates from a study of beta chain features in type 1 diabetes. Broader study findings: Small HLA sub-analyses could not settle whether HLA shapes TCRB rearrangement. Within each of all four CD4+ subsets, Type 1 diabetes patients had TCRB CDR3s that were moderately but significantly shorter. The naive, central memory and Treg TCRB repertoires of patients appeared to be more similar to one another than those of healthy donors.

cDNA synthesis used the whole RNA isolate, giving expressed TCRB sequences. Data came from immunoSEQ multiplex PCR; TCRdb stores just in-frame clones and leaves some out. The sample includes 100,000 to 150,000 clones, roughly a sixth of them seen just once. The authors obtained over 95% purity in all sorted populations. Germline V lookup: CDR1 SGHTA, CDR2 FQGNSA. Trimming left V 5 bases short and J 8 bases short, with 12 bases between. The CDR3 is 12 residues long. V and J are TRBV7-2 and TRBJ1-2; D is uncertain. Material: central memory CD4+ T cells from blood. This TCR came from a man between 18 and 29 years old with type 1 diabetes. The CDR3 protein is CASSPWSRGYTF. The CDR3 nucleotides read TGTGCCAGCAGCCCCTGGAGCAGAGGCTACACCTTC.